Sequencing of this T cell receptor (beta chain) was carried out in a study of T cell responses to AZD1222 COVID-19 vaccine. Study overall: Some second doses came at about 4 weeks and others at about 12 weeks; these were pooled.

To note about this clone: Antigen: not known.

Whole-study findings and limits: Donors, mostly white British, included more females; clonal diversity was possibly underestimated.

The CDR3 contains 14 residues. Germline V gene data show CDR1 as LNHDA and CDR2 as SQIVND (reference sequence). V gave up 6 bases and J gave up 4 bases; unmatched junction bases: 6. Generated by immunoSEQ multiplex PCR, the TCRdb table keeps only in-frame clones and is missing some. This table holds about 140,000 clones, roughly 92% found once. J is TRBJ1-5 and V is TRBV19, with TRBD1 identical over 7 bases. The receptor was derived from an adult in good health. The material sequenced was peripheral blood, taken on day 0 of AZD1222 vaccination. The CDR3 reads CASSPGTDNQPQHF. CDR3 in DNA: TGTGCCAGTAGCCCCGGGACAGATAATCAGCCCCAGCATTTT.